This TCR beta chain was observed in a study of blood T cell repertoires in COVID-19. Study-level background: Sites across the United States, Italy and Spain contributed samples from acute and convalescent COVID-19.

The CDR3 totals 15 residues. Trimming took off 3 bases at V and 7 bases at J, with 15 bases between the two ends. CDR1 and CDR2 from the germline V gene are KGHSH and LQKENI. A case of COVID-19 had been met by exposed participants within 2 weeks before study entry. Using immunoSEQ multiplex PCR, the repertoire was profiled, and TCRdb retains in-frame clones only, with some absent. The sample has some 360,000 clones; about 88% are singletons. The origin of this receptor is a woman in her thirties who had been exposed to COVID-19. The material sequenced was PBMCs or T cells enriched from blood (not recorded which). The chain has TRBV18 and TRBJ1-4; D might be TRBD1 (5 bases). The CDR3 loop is CASSPFREDFEKLFF. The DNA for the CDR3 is TGTGCCAGCTCACCCTTCAGGGAGGATTTTGAAAAACTGTTTTTT.